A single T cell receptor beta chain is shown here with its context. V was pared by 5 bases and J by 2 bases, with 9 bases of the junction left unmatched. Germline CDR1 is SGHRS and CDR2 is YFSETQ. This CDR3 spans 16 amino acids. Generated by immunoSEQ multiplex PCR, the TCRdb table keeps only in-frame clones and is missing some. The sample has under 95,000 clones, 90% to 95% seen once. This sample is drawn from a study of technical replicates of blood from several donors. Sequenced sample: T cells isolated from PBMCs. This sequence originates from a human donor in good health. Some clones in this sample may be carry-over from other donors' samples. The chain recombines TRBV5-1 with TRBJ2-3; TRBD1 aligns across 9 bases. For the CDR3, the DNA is TGCGCCAGCAGTTATCTACAGGGGGCTGACACAGATACGCAGTATTTT. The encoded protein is CASSYLQGADTDTQYF.